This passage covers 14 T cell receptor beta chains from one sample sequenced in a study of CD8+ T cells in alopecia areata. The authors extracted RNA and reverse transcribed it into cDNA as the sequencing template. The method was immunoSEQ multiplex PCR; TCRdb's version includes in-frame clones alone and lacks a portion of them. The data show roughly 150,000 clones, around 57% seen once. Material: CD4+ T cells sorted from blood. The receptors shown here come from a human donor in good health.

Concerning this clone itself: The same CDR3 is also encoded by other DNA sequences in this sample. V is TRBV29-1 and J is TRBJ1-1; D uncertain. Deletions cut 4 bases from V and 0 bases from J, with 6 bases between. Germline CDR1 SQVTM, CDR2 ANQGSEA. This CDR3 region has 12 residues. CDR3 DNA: TGCAGCGTTGGCCGGTTGAACACTGAAGCTTTCTTT. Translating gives CSVGRLNTEAFF.

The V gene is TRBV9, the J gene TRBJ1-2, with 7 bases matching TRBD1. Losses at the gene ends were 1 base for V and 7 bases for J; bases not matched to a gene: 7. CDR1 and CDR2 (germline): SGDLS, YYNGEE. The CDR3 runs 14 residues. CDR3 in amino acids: CASSVRDRGFGYTF. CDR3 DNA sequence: TGTGCCAGCAGCGTAAGGGACAGAGGGTTTGGCTACACCTTC.

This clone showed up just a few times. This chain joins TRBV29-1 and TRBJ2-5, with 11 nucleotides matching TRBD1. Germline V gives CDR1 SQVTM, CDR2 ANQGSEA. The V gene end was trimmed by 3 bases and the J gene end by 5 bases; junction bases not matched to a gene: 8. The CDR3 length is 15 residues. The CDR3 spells CSVDVADRGQETQYF. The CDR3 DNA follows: TGCAGCGTTGACGTCGCGGACAGGGGGCAGGAGACCCAGTACTTC.

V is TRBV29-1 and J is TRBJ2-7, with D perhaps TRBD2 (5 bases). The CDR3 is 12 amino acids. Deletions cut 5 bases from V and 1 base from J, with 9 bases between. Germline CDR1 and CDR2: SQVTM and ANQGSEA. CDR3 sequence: CSVRGLSYEQYF. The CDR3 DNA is TGCAGCGTTCGAGGGCTGTCCTACGAGCAGTACTTC.

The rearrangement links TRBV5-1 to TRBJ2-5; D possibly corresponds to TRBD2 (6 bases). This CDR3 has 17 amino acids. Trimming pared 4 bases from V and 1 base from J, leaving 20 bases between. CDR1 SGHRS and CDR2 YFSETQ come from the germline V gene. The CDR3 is CASSGRTRGSSQETQYF. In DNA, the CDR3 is TGCGCCAGCAGCGGGAGGACGAGGGGCTCAAGCCAAGAGACCCAGTACTTC.

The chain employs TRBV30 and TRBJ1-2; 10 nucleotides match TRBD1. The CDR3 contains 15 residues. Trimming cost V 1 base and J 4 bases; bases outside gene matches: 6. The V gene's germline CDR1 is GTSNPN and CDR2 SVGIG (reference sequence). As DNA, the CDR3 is TGTGCCTGGAGTGCCAGGGACAGGGGAGGCTATGGCTACACCTTC. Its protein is CAWSARDRGGYGYTF.

In DNA form, the CDR3 reads TGCAGCGTTGAAACGGTCTATGGCTACACCTTC. Translated: CSVETVYGYTF. The J gene is TRBJ1-2, the V gene TRBV29-1, with D unresolved. Trimming removed 2 bases from V and 4 bases from J, with 5 bases in between. Germline lookup yields CDR1 SQVTM and CDR2 ANQGSEA. The length of the CDR3 is 11 residues.

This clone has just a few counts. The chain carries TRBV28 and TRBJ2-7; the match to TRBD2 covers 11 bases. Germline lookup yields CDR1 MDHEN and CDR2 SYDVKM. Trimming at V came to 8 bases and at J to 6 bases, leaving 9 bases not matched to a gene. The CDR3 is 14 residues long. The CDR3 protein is CASGLLAGAGEQYF. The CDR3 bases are TGTGCCAGCGGCCTACTAGCGGGAGCCGGCGAGCAGTACTTC.

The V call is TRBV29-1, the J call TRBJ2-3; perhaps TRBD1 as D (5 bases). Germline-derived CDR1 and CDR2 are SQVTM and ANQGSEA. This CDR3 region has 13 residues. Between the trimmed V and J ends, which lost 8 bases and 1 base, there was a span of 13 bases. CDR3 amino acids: CSSDPRGTDTQYF. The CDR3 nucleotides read TGCAGCTCTGACCCCAGGGGCACAGATACGCAGTATTTT.

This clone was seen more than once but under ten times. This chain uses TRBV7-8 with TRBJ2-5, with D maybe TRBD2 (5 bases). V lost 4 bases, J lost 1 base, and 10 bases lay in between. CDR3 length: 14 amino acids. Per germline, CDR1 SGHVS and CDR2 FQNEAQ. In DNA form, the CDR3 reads TGTGCCAGCAGCTCCACTAGATTCCAAGAGACCCAGTACTTC. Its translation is CASSSTRFQETQYF.

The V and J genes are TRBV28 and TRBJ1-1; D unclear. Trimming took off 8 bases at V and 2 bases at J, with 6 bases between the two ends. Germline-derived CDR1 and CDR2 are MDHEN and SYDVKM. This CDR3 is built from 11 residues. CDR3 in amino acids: CASRGNTEAFF. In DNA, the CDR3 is TGTGCCAGCCGAGGTAACACTGAAGCTTTCTTT.

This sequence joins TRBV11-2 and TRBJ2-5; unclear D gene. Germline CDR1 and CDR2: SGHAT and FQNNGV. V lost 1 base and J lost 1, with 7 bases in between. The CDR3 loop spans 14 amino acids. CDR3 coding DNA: TGTGCCAGCAGCTTAGTAGCAGTCCAAGAGACCCAGTACTTC. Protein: CASSLVAVQETQYF.

CDR3 sequence reads: CSADTQGGETQYF. The CDR3 DNA reads TGCAGCGCCGACACCCAGGGGGGAGAGACCCAGTACTTC. The chain has TRBV29-1 and TRBJ2-5, with a weak D call TRBD1 (7 bases). Trimming removed 7 bases from V and 4 bases from J, with 16 bases in between. This CDR3 is built from 13 residues. Germline lookup yields CDR1 SQVTM and CDR2 ANQGSEA.

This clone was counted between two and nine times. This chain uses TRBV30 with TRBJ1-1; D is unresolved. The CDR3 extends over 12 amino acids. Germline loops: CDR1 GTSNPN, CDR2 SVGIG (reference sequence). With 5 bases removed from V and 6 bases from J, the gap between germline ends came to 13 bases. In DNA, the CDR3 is TGTGCCTGGGACAAAGGTGTGGCTGAAGCTTTCTTT. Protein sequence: CAWDKGVAEAFF.